One sample yielded the 21 T cell receptor beta chains listed below, sequenced in a study of blood T cells in healthy people across ages. A J-beta primer mix and a sample-barcoded 5' primer were used in a second PCR of about 7 to 12 cycles. TCRdb ran MiXCR on the 5' RACE reads and lists one entry per CDR3 protein. This table has around 800,000 distinct CDR3 sequences, under 80% appearing once. The material sequenced was blood. The receptors here all came from a man under 40 in good health.

This clonotype has only a few counts. The rearrangement uses TRBV6-1 and TRBJ1-1; no firm D call. Trimming left V 6 bases short and J 0 bases short, with 11 bases between. The CDR3 sequence is 14 residues long. Germline V CDR1 and CDR2: MNHNS, SASEGT. The CDR3 DNA follows: TGTGCCAGCAGCATTGCAACAGTGAACACTGAAGCTTTCTTT. It codes for CASSIATVNTEAFF.

The V gene is TRBV12-3 or TRBV12-4, the J gene TRBJ1-1, with 8 bases aligning to TRBD1. V lost 3 bases to trimming and J lost 4 bases; unmatched junction nucleotides: 4. The CDR3 covers 14 residues. The CDR3 coding sequence is TGTGCCAGCAGTTTGAACAGGGGGAGCACTGAAGCTTTCTTT. Translated, it gives CASSLNRGSTEAFF.

V usage is TRBV15 and J usage is TRBJ2-1; 10 nucleotides align to TRBD2. There are 15 residues in the CDR3. V gave up 3 bases and J gave up 5 bases; unmatched junction bases: 4. Germline CDR1 and CDR2: LNHNV and YYDKDF (reference sequence). Here the CDR3 reads CATSSGTSVHNEQFF. CDR3 DNA: TGTGCCACCAGCAGCGGGACTAGCGTCCACAATGAGCAGTTCTTC.

The V gene is TRBV10-3, the J gene TRBJ1-6; 9 bases map to TRBD1. Germline-derived CDR1 and CDR2 are ENHRY and SYGVKD. Trimming removed 4 bases from V and 6 bases from J; junction bases left unmatched: 4. This CDR3 has 15 residues. The CDR3 nucleotides are TGTGCCATCAGTGGACCGGGACAGGGTAATTCACCCCTCCACTTT. Its translation: CAISGPGQGNSPLHF.

This chain links TRBV28 with TRBJ2-3; 13 nucleotides line up with TRBD2. The CDR3 loop spans 18 amino acids. Germline V gives CDR1 MDHEN, CDR2 SYDVKM. The V and J ends lost 6 bases and 0 bases, in that order; junction bases with no gene match: 9. The CDR3 is CASSLMGLAGLSTDTQYF. In DNA form, the CDR3 reads TGTGCCAGCAGCCTTATGGGACTAGCGGGATTAAGCACAGATACGCAGTATTTT.

This clonotype was seen many times. This sequence joins TRBV7-9 and TRBJ2-1; D ambiguous. V was cut by 7 bases and J by 15 bases, with 16 bases left in between. The CDR3 length is 11 residues. CDR1 is SEHNR, CDR2 FQNEAQ, per germline (reference sequence). The CDR3 DNA reads TGTGCCAGCACCGAGGCGACTCCATCGTTCTTC. Amino acids: CASTEATPSFF.

This chain links TRBV9 with TRBJ2-5; TRBD2 aligns across 8 bases. Germline CDR1 is SGDLS and CDR2 is YYNGEE. The trim removed 0 bases at V and 5 bases at J, leaving 18 bases unmatched. CDR3 length: 19 amino acids. The CDR3: CASSVEASGSGAPQETQYF. CDR3 DNA sequence: TGTGCCAGCAGCGTAGAGGCGTCGGGTAGCGGGGCCCCCCAGGAGACCCAGTACTTC.

This clonotype was counted a single time. The chain combines TRBV5-5 with TRBJ1-5, with no clear D. CDR1 SGHKS and CDR2 YYEKEE come from the germline V gene (reference sequence). The CDR3 has 14 amino acids. V lost 7 bases, J lost 1 base, and 12 bases lay in between. The CDR3: CASGPQLSNQPQHF. The CDR3 nucleotides read TGTGCCAGCGGGCCCCAGCTGAGCAATCAGCCCCAGCATTTT.

In the case of this clonotype: Compared with germline, one end of the junction differs, possibly owing to a read error. The chain employs TRBV6-6 and TRBJ1-2; D ambiguous. The CDR3 extends over 11 amino acids. Germline V gene sequence: CDR1 MNHNY, CDR2 SVGAGI (reference sequence). The CDR3 bases are TGTACCAGCACAATAGGTAGTGGCTACACCTTC. Its translation is CTSTIGSGYTF.

This rearrangement joins TRBV6-5 to TRBJ2-3; D may be TRBD1 or TRBD2 (6 bases each). Germline V CDR1 and CDR2: MNHEY, SVGAGI. CDR3 length equals 20 residues. Trimming pared 0 bases from V and 2 bases from J, leaving 24 bases between. CDR3 nucleotide sequence: TGTGCCAGCAGTTACTCGAGTGGGCAGGGAAAGGGGGGCCCCACAGATACGCAGTATTTT. Translation gives CASSYSSGQGKGGPTDTQYF.

Here the CDR3 reads CASSGEEGDTQYF. CDR3 bases: TGTGCCAGCAGCGGAGAGGAAGGAGATACGCAGTATTTT. The chain joins TRBV9 to TRBJ2-3; D remains unclear. The ends were cut back, 3 bases at V and 5 bases at J, with 10 bases in the middle. The germline CDR1 and CDR2 sequences are SGDLS and YYNGEE. CDR3 length equals 13 residues. Combining the CDR3 with reference TRBV9 and TRBJ2-3 gives the whole variable domain DSGVTQTPKHLITATGQRVTLRCSPRSGDLSVYWYQQSLDQGLQFLIQYYNGEERAKGNILERFSAQQFPDLHSELNLSSLELGDSALYFCASSGEEGDTQYFGPGTRLTVL.

The gene calls are TRBV10-3 and TRBJ2-7; the D call may be TRBD1 or TRBD2 (5 bases each). V lost 5 bases to trimming and J lost 4 bases, with 12 bases between them. Per germline, CDR1 ENHRY and CDR2 SYGVKD. There are 13 residues in the CDR3. The CDR3 protein is CAISPGPKYEQYF. The CDR3 DNA reads TGTGCCATCAGTCCGGGACCGAAATACGAGCAGTACTTC.

Comments on this clonotype: Germline is not matched at one junction end, which may reflect a read error. This chain connects TRBV6-1 to TRBJ1-2; tentative D call: TRBD1 (5 bases). The CDR3 is 14 amino acids. Germline V gene sequence: CDR1 MNHNS, CDR2 SASEGT. CDR3 residues: CASSEARQNYGYTF. DNA for the CDR3: TGTGCCAGCAGCGAAGCGAGACAGAACTATGGCTACACCTTC.

The rearrangement links TRBV7-6 to TRBJ2-7; D perhaps matches TRBD1 (5 bases). This CDR3 has 15 amino acids. With 4 bases removed from V and 2 bases from J, the gap between germline ends came to 15 bases. CDR1 SGHVS and CDR2 FNYEAQ come from the germline V gene. In DNA form, the CDR3 reads TGTGCCAGCAGCTCCCTAGAGACAGCTACCTACGAGCAGTACTTC. Its protein product is CASSSLETATYEQYF.

This chain links TRBV29-1 with TRBJ1-2; a possible D gene is TRBD1 (6 bases). V lost 1 base and J lost 6, with 12 bases in between. Germline-derived CDR1 and CDR2 are SQVTM and ANQGSEA. The CDR3 contains 13 residues. CDR3 coding DNA: TGCAGCGTTGAAGCACAGGGAGCAAATGGCTACACCTTC. As protein: CSVEAQGANGYTF.

The sample holds a few counts of this clonotype. The rearrangement uses TRBV7-2 and TRBJ2-5; TRBD2 might be the D (7 bases). V was pared by 7 bases and J by 5 bases, with 17 bases between. The germline gives CDR1 SGHTA, CDR2 FQGNSA. This CDR3 has 14 amino acids. CDR3 nucleotide sequence: TGTGCCAGCATGATGGGGGGGGGCCTGGAGACCCAGTACTTC. Protein sequence: CASMMGGGLETQYF.

The chain combines TRBV29-1 with TRBJ1-1, with a tentative D call TRBD1 (6 bases). V lost 5 bases to trimming and J lost 4 bases, with 14 bases between them. The CDR3 sequence is 13 residues long. Germline V gives CDR1 SQVTM, CDR2 ANQGSEA. The CDR3: CSVKGGVGTEAFF. The CDR3, as DNA: TGCAGCGTTAAGGGGGGGGTCGGCACTGAAGCTTTCTTT.

The rearrangement joins TRBV28 to TRBJ2-1, with TRBD2 matching 12 bases. The CDR3 contains 17 residues. Germline V lookup: CDR1 MDHEN, CDR2 SYDVKM. Trimming at V came to 5 bases and at J to 3 bases, leaving 8 bases not matched to a gene. The CDR3 spells CASSETSGGFFYNEQFF. The CDR3 region has the DNA TGTGCCAGCAGTGAGACTAGCGGGGGATTTTTCTACAATGAGCAGTTCTTC.

This chain connects TRBV27 to TRBJ1-1; 8 positions match TRBD1. Per the germline V gene, CDR1 is MNHEY and CDR2 is SMNVEV (reference sequence). The CDR3 runs to 14 residues. The trim removed 5 bases at V and 0 bases at J, leaving 2 bases unmatched. The CDR3 reads CASSLTGVNTEAFF. CDR3 sequence (DNA): TGTGCCAGCAGTCTGACAGGGGTGAACACTGAAGCTTTCTTT.

The CDR3 is CACSAGSNQPQHF. The CDR3 DNA is TGTGCCTGCTCCGCCGGGAGCAATCAGCCCCAGCATTTT. The J gene is TRBJ1-5, the V gene TRBV30; no reliable D call. Germline CDR1 reads GTSNPN; CDR2 reads SVGIG (reference sequence). Trimming cost V 6 bases and J 1 base, with 10 bases left between them. The CDR3 extends over 13 amino acids.

The rearrangement joins TRBV20-1 to TRBJ2-3; D perhaps matches TRBD1 (6 bases). V was pared by 0 bases and J by 4 bases, with 14 bases between. The CDR3 consists of 15 residues. Germline assignment: CDR1 DFQATT and CDR2 SNEGSKA (reference sequence). CDR3 in DNA: TGCAGTGCTAGAGAGTTTGGCAGGGGACCAGATACGCAGTATTTT. Translation gives CSAREFGRGPDTQYF.